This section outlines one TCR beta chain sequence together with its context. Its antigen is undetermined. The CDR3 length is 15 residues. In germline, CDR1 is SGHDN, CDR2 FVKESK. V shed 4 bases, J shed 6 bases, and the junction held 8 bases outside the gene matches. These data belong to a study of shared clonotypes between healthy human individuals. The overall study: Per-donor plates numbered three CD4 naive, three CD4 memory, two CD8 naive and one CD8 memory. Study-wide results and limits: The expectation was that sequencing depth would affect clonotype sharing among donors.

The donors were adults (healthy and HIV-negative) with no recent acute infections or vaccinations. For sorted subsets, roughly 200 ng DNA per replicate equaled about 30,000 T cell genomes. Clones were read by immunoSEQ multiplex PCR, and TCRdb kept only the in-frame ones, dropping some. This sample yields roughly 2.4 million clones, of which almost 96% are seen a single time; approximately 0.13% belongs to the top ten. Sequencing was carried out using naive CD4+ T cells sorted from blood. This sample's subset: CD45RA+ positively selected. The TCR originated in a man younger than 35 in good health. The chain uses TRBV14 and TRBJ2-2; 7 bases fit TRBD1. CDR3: CASSRQQGHAGELFF. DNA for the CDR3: TGTGCCAGCAGCCGCCAACAGGGGCACGCCGGGGAGCTGTTTTTT. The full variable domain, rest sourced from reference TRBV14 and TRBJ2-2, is EAGVTQFPSHSVIEKGQTVTLRCDPISGHDNLYWYRRVMGKEIKFLLHFVKESKQDESGMPNNRFLAERTGGTYSTLKVQPAELEDSGVYFCASSRQQGHAGELFFGEGSRLTVL.